The sequence of this T cell receptor beta chain was determined in a study of CD8 T cells in Susac syndrome. Study-level background: Treatment status at blood draw for the Susac syndrome patients was therapy-naive, corticosteroids, or intravenous immunoglobulin alone.

The CDR3 spans 15 residues. Trimming cost V 4 bases and J 5 bases; bases outside gene matches: 8. CDR1 is SGHTA, CDR2 FQGTGA, per germline. Negative isolation was used for CD8+ and CD4+ T cells, and FACS enrichment was applied to TEMRA cells. Reverse transcription of roughly 0.5 to 1 ug RNA used random hexamers. MiXCR, applied by TCRdb to the immunoSEQ multiplex PCR reads, yields one record per CDR3 protein. The table has roughly 190,000 distinct CDR3 sequences, nearly 97% seen once. V usage is TRBV7-3 and J usage is TRBJ2-5, with TRBD2 matching over 9 bases. This receptor was taken from a human donor with Susac syndrome. Sequences were obtained from CD4+ T cells from PBMCs. CDR3 nucleotides: TGTGCCAGCAGCTCCGGGACTAGCTTTCGCGAGACCCAGTACTTC. This sequence encodes CASSSGTSFRETQYF.